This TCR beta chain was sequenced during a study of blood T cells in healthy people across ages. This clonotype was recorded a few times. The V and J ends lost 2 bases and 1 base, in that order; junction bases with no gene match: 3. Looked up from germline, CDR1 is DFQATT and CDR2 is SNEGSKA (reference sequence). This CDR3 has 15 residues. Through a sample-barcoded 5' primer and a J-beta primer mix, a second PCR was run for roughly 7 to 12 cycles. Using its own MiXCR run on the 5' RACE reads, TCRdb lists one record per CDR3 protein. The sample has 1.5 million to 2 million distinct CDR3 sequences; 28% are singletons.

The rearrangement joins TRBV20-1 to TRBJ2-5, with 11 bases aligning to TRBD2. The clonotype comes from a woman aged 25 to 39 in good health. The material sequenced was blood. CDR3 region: CSARSGTSGQETQYF. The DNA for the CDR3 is TGCAGTGCTAGATCGGGGACTAGCGGCCAAGAGACCCAGTACTTC.